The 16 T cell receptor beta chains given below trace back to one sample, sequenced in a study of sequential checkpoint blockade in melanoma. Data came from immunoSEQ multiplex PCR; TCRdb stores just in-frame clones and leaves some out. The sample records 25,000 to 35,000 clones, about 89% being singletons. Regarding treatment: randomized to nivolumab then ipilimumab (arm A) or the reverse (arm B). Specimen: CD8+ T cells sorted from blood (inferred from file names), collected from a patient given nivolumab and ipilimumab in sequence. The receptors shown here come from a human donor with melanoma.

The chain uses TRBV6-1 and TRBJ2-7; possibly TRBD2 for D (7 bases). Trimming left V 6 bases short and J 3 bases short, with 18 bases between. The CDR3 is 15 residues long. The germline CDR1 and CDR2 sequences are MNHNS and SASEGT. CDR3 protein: CASRPRGAGRYEQYF. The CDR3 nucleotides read TGTGCCAGCAGACCCAGGGGAGCGGGACGCTACGAGCAGTACTTC.

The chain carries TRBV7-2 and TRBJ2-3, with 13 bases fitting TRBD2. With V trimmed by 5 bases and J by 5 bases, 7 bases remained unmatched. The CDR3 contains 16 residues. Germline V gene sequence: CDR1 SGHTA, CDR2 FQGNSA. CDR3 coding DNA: TGTGCCAGCAGCCTCGGACTAGCGGGGGCCCAAGATACGCAGTATTTT. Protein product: CASSLGLAGAQDTQYF. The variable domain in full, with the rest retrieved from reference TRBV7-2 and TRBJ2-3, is GAGVSQSPSNKVTEKGKDVELRCDPISGHTALYWYRQSLGQGLEFLIYFQGNSAPDKSGLPSDRFSAERTGGSVSTLTIQRTQQEDSAVYLCASSLGLAGAQDTQYFGPGTRLTVL.

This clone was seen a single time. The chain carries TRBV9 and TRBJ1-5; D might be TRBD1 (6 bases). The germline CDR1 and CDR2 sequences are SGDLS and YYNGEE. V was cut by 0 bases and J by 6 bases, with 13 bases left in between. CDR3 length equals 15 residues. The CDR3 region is CASSVDGGASQPQHF. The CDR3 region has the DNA TGTGCCAGCAGCGTAGATGGGGGCGCATCTCAGCCCCAGCATTTT.

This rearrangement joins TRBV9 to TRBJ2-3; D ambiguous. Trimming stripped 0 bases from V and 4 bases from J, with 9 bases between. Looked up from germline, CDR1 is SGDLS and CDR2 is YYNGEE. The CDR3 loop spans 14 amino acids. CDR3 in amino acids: CASSVATVSDTQYF. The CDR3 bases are TGTGCCAGCAGCGTAGCTACCGTGTCAGATACGCAGTATTTT.

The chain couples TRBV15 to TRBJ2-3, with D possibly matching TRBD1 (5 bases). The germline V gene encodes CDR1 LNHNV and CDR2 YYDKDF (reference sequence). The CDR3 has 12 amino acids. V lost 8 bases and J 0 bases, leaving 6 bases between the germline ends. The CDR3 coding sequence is TGTGCCACCTCAGGGAGCACAGATACGCAGTATTTT. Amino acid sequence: CATSGSTDTQYF.

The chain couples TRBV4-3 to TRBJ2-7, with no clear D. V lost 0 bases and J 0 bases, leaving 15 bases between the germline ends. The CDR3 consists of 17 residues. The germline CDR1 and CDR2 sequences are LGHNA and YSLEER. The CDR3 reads CASSQDRSLRYSYEQYF. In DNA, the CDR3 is TGCGCCAGCAGCCAAGACCGGTCTTTGCGGTACTCCTACGAGCAGTACTTC.

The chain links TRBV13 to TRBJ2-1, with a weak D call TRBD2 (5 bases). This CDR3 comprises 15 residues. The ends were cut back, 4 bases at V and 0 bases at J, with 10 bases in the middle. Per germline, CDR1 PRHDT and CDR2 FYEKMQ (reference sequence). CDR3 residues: CASSSSGYSYNEQFF. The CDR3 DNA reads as TGTGCCAGCAGCTCCAGCGGATACTCCTACAATGAGCAGTTCTTC.

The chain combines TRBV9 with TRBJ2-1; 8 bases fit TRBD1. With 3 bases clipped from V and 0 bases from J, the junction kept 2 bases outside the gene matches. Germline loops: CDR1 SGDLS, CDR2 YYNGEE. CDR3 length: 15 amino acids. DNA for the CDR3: TGTGCCAGCAGCGGACAGGGGAGCTCCTACAATGAGCAGTTCTTC. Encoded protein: CASSGQGSSYNEQFF.

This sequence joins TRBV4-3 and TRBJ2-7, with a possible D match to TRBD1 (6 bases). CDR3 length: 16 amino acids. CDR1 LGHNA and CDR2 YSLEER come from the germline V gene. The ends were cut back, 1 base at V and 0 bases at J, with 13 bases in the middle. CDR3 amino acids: CASSQGWPGVSYEQYF. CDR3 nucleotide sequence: TGCGCCAGCAGCCAAGGTTGGCCAGGGGTCTCCTACGAGCAGTACTTC.

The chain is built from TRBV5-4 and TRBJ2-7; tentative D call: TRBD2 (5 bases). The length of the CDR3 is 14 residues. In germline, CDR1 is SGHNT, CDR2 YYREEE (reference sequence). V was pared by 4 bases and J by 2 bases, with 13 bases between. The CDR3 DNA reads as TGTGCCAGCAGCCCTGTGGAGGCTCCCTACGAGCAGTACGTC. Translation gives CASSPVEAPYEQYV.

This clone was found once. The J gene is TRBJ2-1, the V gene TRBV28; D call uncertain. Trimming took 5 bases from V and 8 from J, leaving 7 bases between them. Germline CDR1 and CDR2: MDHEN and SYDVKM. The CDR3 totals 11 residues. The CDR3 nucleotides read TGTGCCAGCAGTCCGAGTGATGAGCAGTTCTTC. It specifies CASSPSDEQFF.

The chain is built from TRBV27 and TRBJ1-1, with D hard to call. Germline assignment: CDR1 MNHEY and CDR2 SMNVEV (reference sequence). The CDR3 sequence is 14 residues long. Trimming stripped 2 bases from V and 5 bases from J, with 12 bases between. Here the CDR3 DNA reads TGTGCCAGCAGTTTACGGGGATCGGGGACTGAAGCTTTCTTT. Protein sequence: CASSLRGSGTEAFF.

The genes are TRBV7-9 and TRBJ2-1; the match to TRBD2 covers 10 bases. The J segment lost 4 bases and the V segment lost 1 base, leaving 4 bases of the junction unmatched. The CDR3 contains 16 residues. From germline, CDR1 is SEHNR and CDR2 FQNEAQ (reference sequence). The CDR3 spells CASSLGLAGAYNEQFF. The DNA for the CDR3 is TGTGCCAGCAGCTTAGGCCTAGCGGGAGCGTACAATGAGCAGTTCTTC. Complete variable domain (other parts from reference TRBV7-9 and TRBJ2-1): DTGVSQNPRHKITKRGQNVTFRCDPISEHNRLYWYRQTLGQGPEFLTYFQNEAQLEKSRLLSDRFSAERPKGSFSTLEIQRTEQGDSAMYLCASSLGLAGAYNEQFFGPGTRLTVL.

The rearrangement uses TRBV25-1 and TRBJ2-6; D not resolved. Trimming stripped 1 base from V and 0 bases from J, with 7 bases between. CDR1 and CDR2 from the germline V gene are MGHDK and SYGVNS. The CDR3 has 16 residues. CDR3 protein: CASSELRVSGANVLTF. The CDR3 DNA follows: TGTGCCAGCAGTGAATTACGGGTCTCTGGGGCCAACGTCCTGACTTTC. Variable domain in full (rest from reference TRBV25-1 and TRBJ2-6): EADIYQTPRYLVIGTGKKITLECSQTMGHDKMYWYQQDPGMELHLIHYSYGVNSTEKGDLSSESTVSRIRTEHFPLTLESARPSHTSQYLCASSELRVSGANVLTFGAGSRLTVL.

The CDR3 is CASSLVDRGNYGYTF. For the CDR3, the DNA is TGTGCCAGCAGCTTAGTGGACAGGGGGAACTATGGCTACACCTTC. This sequence joins TRBV7-9 and TRBJ1-2, with 10 nucleotides matching TRBD1. After removal of 1 base from V and 2 bases from J, the junction contained 1 base not matched to a gene. This CDR3 is built from 15 residues. In germline, CDR1 is SEHNR, CDR2 FQNEAQ (reference sequence).

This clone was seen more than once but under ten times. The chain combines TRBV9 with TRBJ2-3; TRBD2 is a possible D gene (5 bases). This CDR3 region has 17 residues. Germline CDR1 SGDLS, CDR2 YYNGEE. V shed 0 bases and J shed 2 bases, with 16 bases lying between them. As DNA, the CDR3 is TGTGCCAGCAGCGTAGACCCTACAGCGGCCAACACAGATACGCAGTATTTT. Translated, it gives CASSVDPTAANTDTQYF.